Detailed here is one TCR beta chain. This record belongs to a study of shared clonotypes between healthy human individuals. A CD45RA-negative memory subset and a CD45RA+ naive subset were separated from the CD4+ cells. The authors split each subset's genomic DNA evenly across several immunoSEQ plates. TCRdb's table, derived via immunoSEQ multiplex PCR, lists solely in-frame clones and lacks some. The sample lists around 550,000 clones; 90% to 96% were seen once. From germline, CDR1 is MDHEN and CDR2 SYDVKM. The V and J ends lost 5 bases and 3 bases, in that order; junction bases with no gene match: 11. This CDR3 contains 16 residues.

This TCR was recovered from a woman between 25 and 40 years old in good health. This rearrangement joins TRBV28 to TRBJ2-7; 9 nucleotides line up with TRBD1. Sequencing input: naive CD4+ T cells sorted from blood. Subset described: CD45RA+ positively selected. The CDR3 reads CASSTTGGVSGYEQYF. The CDR3 DNA reads TGTGCCAGCAGTACGACAGGGGGGGTTAGCGGCTACGAGCAGTACTTC.